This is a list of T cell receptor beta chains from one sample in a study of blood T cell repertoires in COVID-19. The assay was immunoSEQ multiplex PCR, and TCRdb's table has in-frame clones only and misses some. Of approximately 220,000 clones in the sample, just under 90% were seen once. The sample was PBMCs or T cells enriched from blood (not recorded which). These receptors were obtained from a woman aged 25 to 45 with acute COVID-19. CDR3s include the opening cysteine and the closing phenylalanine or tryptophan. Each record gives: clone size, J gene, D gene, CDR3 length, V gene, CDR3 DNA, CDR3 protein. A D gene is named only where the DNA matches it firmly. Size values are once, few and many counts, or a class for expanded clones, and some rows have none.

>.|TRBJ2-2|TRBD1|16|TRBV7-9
TGTGCCAGCAGCTTAGGAGGACAGGGGGCCGCCGGGGAGCTGTTTTTT
CASSLGGQGAAGELFF
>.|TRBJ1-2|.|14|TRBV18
TGTGCCAGCTCACCAAGCGGGGAAGCGAAGGACTACACCTTC
CASSPSGEAKDYTF
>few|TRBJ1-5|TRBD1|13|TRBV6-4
TGTGCCAGCAGTAGGGACAGGGATCAGCCCCAGCATTTT
CASSRDRDQPQHF
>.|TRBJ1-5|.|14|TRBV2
TGTGCCAGCAGTGAAGGACAGTTGAGTCAGCCCCAGCATTTT
CASSEGQLSQPQHF
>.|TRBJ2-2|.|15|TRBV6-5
TGTGCCAGCAGCCGGACAGTGATTAACACCGGGGAGCTGTTTTTT
CASSRTVINTGELFF
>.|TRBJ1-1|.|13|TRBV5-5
TGTGCCAGCAGCCCGCCAGGGGACACTGAAGCTTTCTTT
CASSPPGDTEAFF
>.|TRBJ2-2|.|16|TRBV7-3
TGTGCCAGCAGCTTAGCCGGGGGTGGGAACACCGGGGAGCTGTTTTTT
CASSLAGGGNTGELFF
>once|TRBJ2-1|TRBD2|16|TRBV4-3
TGCGCCAGCAGCCAAGATCGACGGACTAGCTACAATGAGCAGTTCTTC
CASSQDRRTSYNEQFF
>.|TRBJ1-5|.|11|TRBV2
TGTGCAACAGGTAGCAATCAGCCCCAGCATTTT
CATGSNQPQHF
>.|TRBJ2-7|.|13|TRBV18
TGTGCCAGCTCACCCTCCTATTCCTACGAGCAGTACTTC
CASSPSYSYEQYF
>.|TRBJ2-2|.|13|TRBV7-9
TGTGCCAGCAGCTTAGGGGCAGCCGGGGAGCTGTTTTTT
CASSLGAAGELFF
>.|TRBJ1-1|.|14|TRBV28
TGTGCGACTCAAGCAGGACAGACGAACACTGAAGCTTTCTTT
CATQAGQTNTEAFF
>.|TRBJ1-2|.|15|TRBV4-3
TGCGCCAGCAGCCAAGATATGCGGGGACGCTATGGCTACACCTTC
CASSQDMRGRYGYTF
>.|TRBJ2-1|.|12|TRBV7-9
TGTGCCAGCAGCTTCGGGGTCAATGAGCAGTTCTTC
CASSFGVNEQFF
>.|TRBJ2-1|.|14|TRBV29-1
TGCAGCGTAGGGGGGGGCGCCTCCTACAATGAGCAGTTCTTC
CSVGGGASYNEQFF
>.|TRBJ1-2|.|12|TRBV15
TGTGCCACCAGCAGAGAGGCCGTGGGCTACACCTTC
CATSREAVGYTF
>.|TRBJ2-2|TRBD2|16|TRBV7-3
TGTGCCAGCAGTTTTAGCGGGGGAGAGAACACCGGGGAGCTGTTTTTT
CASSFSGGENTGELFF
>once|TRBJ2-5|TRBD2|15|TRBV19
TGTGCCAGGACGGGACTAGCGGGGGAGAAAGAGACCCAGTACTTC
CARTGLAGEKETQYF
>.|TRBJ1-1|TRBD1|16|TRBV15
TGTGCCACCAGCAGAAGTTTAACAGGGGGTTGGACTGAAGCTTTCTTT
CATSRSLTGGWTEAFF
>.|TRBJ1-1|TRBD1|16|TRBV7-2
TGTGCCAGCAGCTTAGCGGGACAGGGGGGCATCACTGAAGCTTTCTTT
CASSLAGQGGITEAFF
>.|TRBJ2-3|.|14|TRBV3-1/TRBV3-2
TGTGCCAGCAGCCACCCAACAGGGAAGGATACGCAGTATTTT
CASSHPTGKDTQYF
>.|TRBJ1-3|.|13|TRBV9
TGTGCCAGCAGCGTAGCCGGAGGGGACACCATATATTTT
CASSVAGGDTIYF
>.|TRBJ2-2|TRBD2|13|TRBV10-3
TGTCCGTGGGAGGGTGCAAACACCGGGGAGCTGTTTTTT
CPWEGANTGELFF
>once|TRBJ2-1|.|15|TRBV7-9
TGTGCCAGCAGCCTGGGCGCCGTCCCCTACAATGAGCAGTTCTTC
CASSLGAVPYNEQFF
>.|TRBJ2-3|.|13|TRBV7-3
TGTGCCAGCAGGACCGACTTGGGCGGGACGCAGTATTTT
CASRTDLGGTQYF
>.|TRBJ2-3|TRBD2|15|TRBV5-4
TGTGCCAGCAGCTCACCCGGACTAGCCTCAGATACGCAGTATTTT
CASSSPGLASDTQYF
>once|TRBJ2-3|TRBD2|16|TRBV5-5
TGTGCCAGCAGCTTGGTAGTGGGGGGGAGCACAGATACGCAGTATTTT
CASSLVVGGSTDTQYF
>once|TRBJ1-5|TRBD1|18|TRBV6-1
TGTGCCAGCAGGGAAGGGACAGGGGGCCCAAATAGCAATCAGCCCCAGCATTTT
CASREGTGGPNSNQPQHF
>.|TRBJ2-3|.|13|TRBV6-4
TGTGCCAGCAGTGACGGAGATTCAGATACGCAGTATTTT
CASSDGDSDTQYF
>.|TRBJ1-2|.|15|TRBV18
TGTGCCAGCTCCCAGGGGACCGGAACCCTTGGGGGCTACACCTTC
CASSQGTGTLGGYTF
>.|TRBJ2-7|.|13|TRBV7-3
TGTGCCAGCAGCCATCAACAGGGCGGAGAGCAGTACTTC
CASSHQQGGEQYF
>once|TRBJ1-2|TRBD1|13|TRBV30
TGTGCCTGGAGCGAGACAGGGAACTATGGCTACACCTTC
CAWSETGNYGYTF
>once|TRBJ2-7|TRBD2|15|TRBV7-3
TGTGCCAGCAGCCTTACGCCGGGGGGCTCCTACGAGCAGTACTTC
CASSLTPGGSYEQYF
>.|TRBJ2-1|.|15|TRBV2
.
CASSAPGQSYNEQFF
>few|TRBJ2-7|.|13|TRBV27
TGTGCCAGCAGTTTCCAGGCAACCTACGAGCAGTACTTC
CASSFQATYEQYF
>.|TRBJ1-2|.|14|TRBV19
TGTGCCAGTAGTGCCCGACAGCCTCCTTATGGCTACACCTTC
CASSARQPPYGYTF
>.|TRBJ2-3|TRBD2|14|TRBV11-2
TGTGCCAGCAGCCCTTCGAGCGGGGGGGATACGCAGTATTTT
CASSPSSGGDTQYF
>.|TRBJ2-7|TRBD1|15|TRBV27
TGTGCCAGCAGTTTAATGGGACAGGGGTTTCTCGAGCAGTACTTC
CASSLMGQGFLEQYF
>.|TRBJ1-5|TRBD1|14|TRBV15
TGTGCCACCAGCAGGGACAGGGGGCCTCAGCCCCAGCATTTT
CATSRDRGPQPQHF
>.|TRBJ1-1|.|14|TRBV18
TGTGCCAGCTCACCCTCGACAGTAGGTACTGAAGCTTTCTTT
CASSPSTVGTEAFF
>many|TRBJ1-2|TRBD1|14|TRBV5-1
TGCGCCAGCAGCTTGCAGGGGGCGACTTATGGCTACACCTTC
CASSLQGATYGYTF
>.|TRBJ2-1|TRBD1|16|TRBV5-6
TGTGCCAGCAGCCCCTACTTCCGGGACAGGGTAAATGAGCAGTTCTTC
CASSPYFRDRVNEQFF
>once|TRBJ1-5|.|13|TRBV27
TGTGCCAGCAGTTTACGAGGGAATCAGCCCCAGCATTTT
CASSLRGNQPQHF
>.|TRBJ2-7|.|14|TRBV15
TGTGCCACCAGCAGAGTTGACATCTCCTACGAGCAGTACTTC
CATSRVDISYEQYF
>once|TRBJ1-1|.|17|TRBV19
TGTGCCAGTAGTATAGATGGCTTTAAGGGGGAGTCCACTGAAGCTTTCTTT
CASSIDGFKGESTEAFF
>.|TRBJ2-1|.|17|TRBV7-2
TGTGCCAGCAGCTTAGGTCCTACGCGACTAGTCGGTTATGAGCAGTTCTTC
CASSLGPTRLVGYEQFF
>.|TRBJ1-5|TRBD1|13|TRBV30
TGTGCCTGGACACAGGGGGACAATCAGCCCCAGCATTTT
CAWTQGDNQPQHF
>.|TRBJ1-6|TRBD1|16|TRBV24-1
TGTGCCACCAGTGAGGGGACAGGGTCGTATAATTCACCCCTCCACTTT
CATSEGTGSYNSPLHF
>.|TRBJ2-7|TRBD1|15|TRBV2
TGTGCCAGCCTACCCCGGACAGGGTGGTCGAACGAGCAGTACTTC
CASLPRTGWSNEQYF
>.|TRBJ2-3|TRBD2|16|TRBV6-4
TGTGCCAGCAGTGACTCGAAGGATAGCGGGGTTGATACGCAGTATTTT
CASSDSKDSGVDTQYF
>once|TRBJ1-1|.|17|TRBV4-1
TGCGCCAGCAGCCAAGATACGGACAGTACTACGAACACTGAAGCTTTCTTT
CASSQDTDSTTNTEAFF
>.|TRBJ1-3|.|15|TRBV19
TGTGCCAGTAGTATACGGGGGGACTCTGGAAACACCATATATTTT
CASSIRGDSGNTIYF